This T cell receptor (beta chain) emerged from a study of T cell responses to AZD1222 COVID-19 vaccine. Using immunoSEQ multiplex PCR, the repertoire was profiled, and TCRdb retains in-frame clones only, with some absent. The repertoire consists of roughly 100,000 clones, with roughly 91% occurring once and the leading ten covering about 4.8%. This clonotype originated in an adult in good health. This specimen was peripheral blood, taken on day 0 of AZD1222 vaccination.

CDR3 in amino acids: CASSDGLPGEKLFF. The CDR3 DNA reads as TGTGCCAGCAGCGATGGCCTACCGGGGGAAAAACTGTTTTTT. The chain uses TRBV7-9 and TRBJ1-4; D remains unclear. Germline V gene sequence: CDR1 SEHNR, CDR2 FQNEAQ (reference sequence). V was trimmed by 5 bases and J by 8 bases, leaving 15 bases between them. The length of the CDR3 is 14 residues. Filled out from reference TRBV7-9 and TRBJ1-4, the complete variable domain reads DTGVSQNPRHKITKRGQNVTFRCDPISEHNRLYWYRQTLGQGPEFLTYFQNEAQLEKSRLLSDRFSAERPKGSFSTLEIQRTEQGDSAMYLCASSDGLPGEKLFFGSGTQLSVL.